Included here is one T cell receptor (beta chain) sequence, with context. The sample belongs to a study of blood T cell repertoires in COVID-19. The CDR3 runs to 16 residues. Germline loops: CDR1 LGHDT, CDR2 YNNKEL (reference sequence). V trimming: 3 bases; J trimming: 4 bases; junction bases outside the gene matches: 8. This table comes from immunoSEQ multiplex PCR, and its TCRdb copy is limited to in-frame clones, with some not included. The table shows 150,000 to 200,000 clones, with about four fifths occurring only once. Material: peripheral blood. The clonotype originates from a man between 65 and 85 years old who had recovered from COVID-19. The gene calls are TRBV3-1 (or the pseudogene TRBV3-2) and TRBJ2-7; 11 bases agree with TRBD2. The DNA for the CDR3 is TGTGCCAGCAGCCAGGGATCCGGGACTAGCGGATACGAGCAGTACTTC. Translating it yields CASSQGSGTSGYEQYF.